These T cell receptor beta chains were read from a single sample in a study of response to subunit inactivated influenza vaccine. TCRdb reprocessed the RT-PCR reads via MiXCR and lists one record per CDR3 protein. Altogether about 540,000 distinct CDR3 sequences are present, around 15% being singletons, with the ten largest covering 11%. The sequencing used PBMCs from blood, collected 11 to 12 days after vaccination. All receptors derive from a man between 50 and 59 years old who received an inactivated influenza vaccine. CDR3s include the opening cysteine and the closing phenylalanine or tryptophan. Each record gives: CDR3 DNA, CDR3 protein, D gene, clone size, V gene, J gene. The D gene is left open where the match is weak. Size is omitted from some rows. Given values are once, few, many or a class for expanded clones.

cdr3_nt: TGTGCCAGCAGCTTTCGGGGGGGGTACTACGAGCAGTACTTC
cdr3_aa: CASSFRGGYYEQYF
d_call: TRBD2
clone_size: many
v_call: TRBV7-2
j_call: TRBJ2-7

cdr3_nt: TGTGCCAGCAGCCCCGTCCCCTCGGGGGAGCAGTACTTC
cdr3_aa: CASSPVPSGEQYF
d_call: .
clone_size: .
v_call: TRBV3-1
j_call: TRBJ2-7

cdr3_nt: TGTGCCAGCAGGTCTGCAGGGGTGGGTATCCACCAAGAGACCCAGTACTTC
cdr3_aa: CASRSAGVGIHQETQYF
d_call: .
clone_size: few
v_call: TRBV27
j_call: TRBJ2-5

cdr3_nt: TGTGCCAGCAGTTACTCGAGTATTCAGCCCCAGCATTTT
cdr3_aa: CASSYSSIQPQHF
d_call: .
clone_size: few
v_call: TRBV6-2/TRBV6-3
j_call: TRBJ1-5

cdr3_nt: TGCGCCAGCAGCCCTTGGGGAGGTAATGAAAAACTGTTTTTT
cdr3_aa: CASSPWGGNEKLFF
d_call: .
clone_size: few
v_call: TRBV4-1
j_call: TRBJ1-4

cdr3_nt: TGTGCCAGCAGTGAGGGGACCACCCTGACCCAGTACTTC
cdr3_aa: CASSEGTTLTQYF
d_call: .
clone_size: few
v_call: TRBV2
j_call: TRBJ2-5

cdr3_nt: TGTGCCAGCAGTTTATTCATCGCGGGAGTCGGAAATGAGCAGTTCTTC
cdr3_aa: CASSLFIAGVGNEQFF
d_call: TRBD2
clone_size: .
v_call: TRBV28
j_call: TRBJ2-1

cdr3_nt: TGTGCCACCAGCAGAAAGGGGGGCCCCGTTGATACGCAGTATTTT
cdr3_aa: CATSRKGGPVDTQYF
d_call: .
clone_size: .
v_call: TRBV15
j_call: TRBJ2-3

cdr3_nt: TGTGCCAGCAGCTTAGACAGGGGGCACGGTCAGCCCCAGCATTTT
cdr3_aa: CASSLDRGHGQPQHF
d_call: TRBD1
clone_size: .
v_call: TRBV11-2
j_call: TRBJ1-5

cdr3_nt: TGTGCCAGCAGCCGGGGACTAGCGGGAGGCGTCAATGAGCAGTTCTTC
cdr3_aa: CASSRGLAGGVNEQFF
d_call: TRBD2
clone_size: .
v_call: TRBV6-1
j_call: TRBJ2-1

cdr3_nt: TGTGCCAGCAGTCCAGACACCTTCTTCTCTGGGGCCAACGTCCTGACTTTC
cdr3_aa: CASSPDTFFSGANVLTF
d_call: .
clone_size: few
v_call: TRBV12-3/TRBV12-4
j_call: TRBJ2-6

cdr3_nt: TGTGCCAGCAGCCCTCCGCGAGGGGAGCTGTTTTTT
cdr3_aa: CASSPPRGELFF
d_call: .
clone_size: few
v_call: TRBV7-7
j_call: TRBJ2-2

cdr3_nt: TGTGCCAGCAGTTTGAGTTATGGGACTAGCGGGGTTTTT
cdr3_aa: CASSLSYGTSGVF
d_call: TRBD2
clone_size: many
v_call: TRBV12-3/TRBV12-4
j_call: TRBJ2-3

cdr3_nt: TGTGCCAGCAGCTTAGGAGGGGGCCGTTCTCTATCTGGCTACACCTTC
cdr3_aa: CASSLGGGRSLSGYTF
d_call: TRBD1
clone_size: few
v_call: TRBV11-2
j_call: TRBJ1-2

cdr3_nt: TGTGCCAGCAGCGAAGAAATGAACACTGAAGCTTTCTTT
cdr3_aa: CASSEEMNTEAFF
d_call: .
clone_size: .
v_call: TRBV7-9
j_call: TRBJ1-1

cdr3_nt: TGTGCCAGCTCACGCGTCCGGGACAGCTATAACACTGAAGCTTTCTTT
cdr3_aa: CASSRVRDSYNTEAFF
d_call: TRBD1
clone_size: .
v_call: TRBV18
j_call: TRBJ1-1